This entry lists 28 T cell receptor beta chains sequenced from one sample in a study of blood T cell repertoires in COVID-19. The table came from immunoSEQ multiplex PCR; TCRdb's copy has only in-frame clones and leaves some out. The sample lists some 66,000 clones; roughly nine tenths were seen once. Input material: peripheral blood. The origin of the receptors is a human donor in a cohort sampled during active COVID-19.

The chain couples TRBV28 to TRBJ1-3, with TRBD1 identical over 7 bases. Germline-derived CDR1 and CDR2 are MDHEN and SYDVKM. The CDR3 runs to 16 residues. Losses at the gene ends were 4 bases for V and 4 bases for J; bases not matched to a gene: 10. CDR3 sequence reads: CASSSPQGRGGNTIYF. In DNA form, the CDR3 reads TGTGCCAGCAGTTCCCCACAGGGGAGAGGAGGAAACACCATATATTTT.

The V gene is TRBV6-5, the J gene TRBJ1-4; D is perhaps TRBD1 (5 bases). Trimming stripped 8 bases from V and 4 bases from J, with 17 bases between. The CDR3 runs to 15 residues. The germline gives CDR1 MNHEY, CDR2 SVGAGI. CDR3: CASCRSGQHNEKLFF. CDR3 sequence (DNA): TGTGCCAGCTGCCGATCTGGACAACATAATGAAAAACTGTTTTTT.

This chain connects TRBV19 to TRBJ2-3; D is unclear. The V end was cut by 2 bases, the J end by 3 bases, with 9 bases between. Germline-derived CDR1 and CDR2 are LNHDA and SQIVND (reference sequence). The CDR3 consists of 14 residues. The CDR3 reads CASSISSFTDTQYF. The DNA for the CDR3 is TGTGCCAGTAGTATATCTAGTTTTACAGATACGCAGTATTTT.

The chain is built from TRBV6-5 and TRBJ2-7; no reliable D call. The germline V gene encodes CDR1 MNHEY and CDR2 SVGAGI. Trimming removed 6 bases at V and 2 bases at J, with 11 bases between. This CDR3 comprises 13 residues. The DNA for the CDR3 is TGTGCCAGCAGCTATGAGGCCACCTACGAGCAGTACTTC. It is translated as CASSYEATYEQYF.

This chain uses TRBV6-1 with TRBJ1-6, with D hard to call. Germline CDR1 and CDR2: MNHNS and SASEGT. The CDR3 has 13 residues. V lost 3 bases, J lost 6 bases, and 6 bases lay in between. The CDR3 loop reads CASSDALNSPLHF. CDR3 coding DNA: TGTGCCAGCAGTGACGCACTTAATTCACCCCTCCACTTT.

The chain employs TRBV9 and TRBJ2-1; tentatively, D is TRBD2 (5 bases). The CDR3 runs to 14 residues. Trimming shortened V by 4 bases and J by 9 bases, and 17 bases separated the two germline ends. Germline lookup yields CDR1 SGDLS and CDR2 YYNGEE. CDR3 DNA: TGTGCCAGCAGCCCGACTGGTGGGAGCGGTGAGCAGTTCTTC. Protein product: CASSPTGGSGEQFF.

For the CDR3, the DNA is TGTGCCAGCAGTAAATCGGGGGGGAGAGATACGCAGTATTTT. Residues: CASSKSGGRDTQYF. The rearrangement uses TRBV6-4 and TRBJ2-3; the match to TRBD2 covers 8 bases. CDR3 length: 14 residues. V dropped 5 bases and J dropped 5; count of bases not matched to a gene: 6. CDR1 is MRHNA, CDR2 SNTAGT, per germline.

This chain joins TRBV4-3 and TRBJ1-1; 7 nucleotides match TRBD1. Germline V gives CDR1 LGHNA, CDR2 YSLEER. V shed 4 bases, J shed 1 base, and the junction held 6 bases outside the gene matches. This CDR3 contains 15 residues. CDR3 DNA sequence: TGCGCCAGCAGCCGACACAGGGGAGGGAACACTGAAGCTTTCTTT. This encodes CASSRHRGGNTEAFF.

The V call is TRBV28, the J call TRBJ2-1; 8 bases agree with TRBD2. The CDR3 length is 13 residues. CDR1 MDHEN and CDR2 SYDVKM come from the germline V gene. The chain's CDR3 is CASGGGPYNEQFF. CDR3 sequence (DNA): TGTGCATCGGGGGGGGGTCCTTACAATGAGCAGTTCTTC.

In DNA, the CDR3 is TGTGCCAGCAGTTTACCACAGGGATCTTGGGGAAACACCATATATTTT. It codes for CASSLPQGSWGNTIYF. The chain carries TRBV28 and TRBJ1-3; D is possibly TRBD1 (6 bases). The CDR3 is made up of 16 amino acids. The germline CDR1 and CDR2 sequences are MDHEN and SYDVKM. V was pared by 2 bases and J by 4 bases, with 15 bases between.

V and J are TRBV5-1 and TRBJ2-3, with no clear D. The V gene's germline CDR1 is SGHRS and CDR2 YFSETQ. Trimming took off 1 base at V and 0 bases at J, with 12 bases between the two ends. The CDR3 is 16 amino acids. CDR3 residues: CASSLQALGSTDTQYF. DNA for the CDR3: TGCGCCAGCAGCTTGCAGGCCCTCGGTAGCACAGATACGCAGTATTTT. Using reference TRBV5-1 and TRBJ2-3 for the parts outside the CDR3, the full variable domain is KAGVTQTPRYLIKTRGQQVTLSCSPISGHRSVSWYQQTPGQGLQFLFEYFSETQRNKGNFPGRFSGRQFSNSRSEMNVSTLELGDSALYLCASSLQALGSTDTQYFGPGTRLTVL.

This rearrangement joins TRBV7-9 to TRBJ2-7, with 10 bases that match TRBD2. V was pared by 1 base and J by 3 bases, with 6 bases of the junction left unmatched. This CDR3 spans 16 amino acids. Germline assignment: CDR1 SEHNR and CDR2 FQNEAQ (reference sequence). This CDR3 reads CASSLGPERGGYEQYF. Here the CDR3 DNA reads TGTGCCAGCAGCTTAGGACCCGAGCGGGGGGGCTACGAGCAGTACTTC.

The chain uses TRBV9 and TRBJ1-6; D is unclear. The ends were cut back, 4 bases at V and 10 bases at J, with 15 bases in the middle. Germline assignment: CDR1 SGDLS and CDR2 YYNGEE. The CDR3 spans 14 residues. In DNA, the CDR3 is TGTGCCAGCAGCCCATTCGGAGGTTTCTCACCCCTCCACTTT. This encodes CASSPFGGFSPLHF. The variable domain in full, with the rest retrieved from reference TRBV9 and TRBJ1-6, is DSGVTQTPKHLITATGQRVTLRCSPRSGDLSVYWYQQSLDQGLQFLIQYYNGEERAKGNILERFSAQQFPDLHSELNLSSLELGDSALYFCASSPFGGFSPLHFGNGTRLTVT.

The V gene is TRBV3-1 (or the pseudogene TRBV3-2), the J gene TRBJ2-7; 10 nucleotides align to TRBD2. Judging by the DNA end, TRBJ2-5 fits better; the J call may be wrong. There are 15 residues in the CDR3. CDR1 LGHDT and CDR2 YNNKEL come from the germline V gene (reference sequence). CDR3 coding DNA: TGTGCCAGCAGCCAAGATCTAGCGGGAGAAGAGACCCAGTACTTC. This encodes CASSQDLAGEETQYF.

The CDR3 loop reads CASRGGQGVSGTEAFF. The CDR3 DNA reads as TGTGCCAGCAGGGGCGGGCAGGGGGTCTCCGGCACTGAAGCTTTCTTT. V is TRBV7-9 and J is TRBJ1-1, with 7 bases identical to TRBD1. The CDR3 extends over 16 amino acids. V shed 6 bases, J shed 4 bases, and the junction held 14 bases outside the gene matches. CDR1 is SEHNR, CDR2 FQNEAQ, per germline (reference sequence).

This clone has more than one count but fewer than ten. This CDR3 is also generated by other DNA sequences in the sample. The V and J genes are TRBV19 and TRBJ2-7; TRBD2 agrees at 12 bases. The ends lost 4 bases at V and 0 bases at J; junction bases unmatched: 7. The V gene's germline CDR1 is LNHDA and CDR2 SQIVND (reference sequence). The length of the CDR3 is 17 residues. The CDR3 DNA sequence: TGTGCCAGTAGTACCTCAGGACTAGCGGGAAGCTCCTACGAGCAGTACTTC. Translated: CASSTSGLAGSSYEQYF.

This clone was recorded only once. The chain recombines TRBV19 with TRBJ1-1; 10 bases map to TRBD1. J gave up 4 bases and V 3 bases, and 11 bases lay outside the gene matches. The germline gives CDR1 LNHDA, CDR2 SQIVND (reference sequence). The CDR3 totals 17 residues. The CDR3 sequence: CASSMARQGARGTEAFF. As DNA, the CDR3 is TGTGCCAGTAGTATGGCCCGACAGGGGGCAAGGGGCACTGAAGCTTTCTTT. The whole variable domain, filled in from reference TRBV19 and TRBJ1-1, reads DGGITQSPKYLFRKEGQNVTLSCEQNLNHDAMYWYRQDPGQGLRLIYYSQIVNDFQKGDIAEGYSVSREKKESFPLTVTSAQKNPTAFYLCASSMARQGARGTEAFFGQGTRLTVV.

The V gene is TRBV19, the J gene TRBJ2-3, with 12 bases identical to TRBD2. Per the germline V gene, CDR1 is LNHDA and CDR2 is SQIVND (reference sequence). The CDR3 consists of 16 residues. V lost 5 bases to trimming and J lost 2 bases; unmatched junction nucleotides: 5. CDR3 sequence reads: CASSSGLAGPTDTQYF. The CDR3 DNA reads as TGTGCCAGTAGTTCCGGACTAGCGGGACCCACAGATACGCAGTATTTT.

The V gene is TRBV5-1, the J gene TRBJ2-3; 12 bases fit TRBD1. This CDR3 comprises 16 residues. The V and J ends lost 0 bases and 4 bases, in that order; junction bases with no gene match: 3. CDR1 and CDR2 (germline): SGHRS, YFSETQ. The DNA for the CDR3 is TGCGCCAGCAGCTTGGCAGGGACAGGGGGCGCAGATACGCAGTATTTT. This sequence encodes CASSLAGTGGADTQYF.

This chain joins TRBV6-5 and TRBJ1-1; 9 bases match TRBD1. Germline V gene sequence: CDR1 MNHEY, CDR2 SVGAGI. V was clipped by 7 bases and J by 2 bases; unmatched bases: 2. The CDR3 spans 13 residues. DNA of the CDR3: TGTGCCAGCATGACAGGGGGTAACACTGAAGCTTTCTTT. Amino acid sequence: CASMTGGNTEAFF.

This clone was found once. The chain uses TRBV28 and TRBJ2-5, with a tentative D call TRBD1 (5 bases). Germline V lookup: CDR1 MDHEN, CDR2 SYDVKM. This CDR3 has 12 residues. Trimming shortened V by 8 bases and J by 5 bases, and 12 bases separated the two germline ends. The CDR3 DNA follows: TGTGCCAGCGGGCAGGGTATGGAGACCCAGTACTTC. This translates into CASGQGMETQYF.

CDR3 protein: CASSIAAGLAKNIQYF. In DNA form, the CDR3 reads TGTGCCAGTAGTATAGCCGCAGGGCTAGCCAAAAACATTCAGTACTTC. This chain links TRBV19 with TRBJ2-4, with D maybe TRBD1 (5 bases). V gave up 1 base and J gave up 0 bases, with 10 bases separating them. The CDR3 extends over 16 amino acids. Per the germline V gene, CDR1 is LNHDA and CDR2 is SQIVND (reference sequence).

This clone showed up just once. The V call is TRBV5-6, the J call TRBJ1-1; TRBD1 aligns across 8 bases. With V trimmed by 3 bases and J by 3 bases, 7 bases remained unmatched. The CDR3 has 15 amino acids. Germline V lookup: CDR1 SGHDT, CDR2 YYEEEE. The CDR3 sequence: CASSSAGGLYTEAFF. The CDR3 DNA sequence: TGTGCCAGCAGCTCCGCAGGGGGCCTTTACACTGAAGCTTTCTTT.

The chain is built from TRBV5-6 and TRBJ2-5, with D perhaps matching TRBD2 (7 bases). The CDR3 is 16 amino acids. Trimming removed 0 bases from V and 0 bases from J, with 12 bases in between. CDR1 is SGHDT, CDR2 YYEEEE, per germline. The CDR3 DNA sequence: TGTGCCAGCAGCTTGGAGCGGGACACCGACCAAGAGACCCAGTACTTC. The encoded protein is CASSLERDTDQETQYF.

The J gene is TRBJ2-7, the V gene TRBV28, with 7 bases identical to TRBD1. Germline trimming cut 1 base from V and 0 bases from J; bases unmatched to any gene: 3. This CDR3 comprises 15 residues. Germline values: CDR1 MDHEN, CDR2 SYDVKM. CDR3 nucleotides: TGTGCCAGCAGTTTATCTGGGGACAGCTCCTACGAGCAGTACTTC. It codes for CASSLSGDSSYEQYF.

V is TRBV18 and J is TRBJ1-6; the match to TRBD1 covers 9 bases. Germline CDR1 and CDR2: KGHSH and LQKENI. After removal of 3 bases from V and 10 bases from J, the junction contained 10 bases not matched to a gene. This CDR3 has 16 amino acids. The CDR3: CASSPNPGQGGSPLHF. CDR3 DNA sequence: TGTGCCAGCTCACCCAATCCGGGACAGGGTGGGTCACCCCTCCACTTT.

The rearrangement joins TRBV5-4 to TRBJ2-1; TRBD2 matches 10 bases. The CDR3 spans 15 residues. Germline V gene lookup returns CDR1 SGHNT and CDR2 YYREEE (reference sequence). V lost 1 base and J lost 3; bases outside the gene matches: 1. This CDR3 reads CASSLSSGSYNEQFF. Written as DNA, the CDR3 is TGTGCCAGCAGCTTGTCTAGCGGGAGCTACAATGAGCAGTTCTTC.

In this sample, this clone turned up once. V is TRBV28 and J is TRBJ2-3; 12 bases fit TRBD1. The CDR3 is 17 residues long. V lost 4 bases, J lost 3 bases, and 8 bases stayed unmatched. Germline values: CDR1 MDHEN, CDR2 SYDVKM. CDR3 nucleotides: TGTGCCAGCAGTTCCCCCCCGGGACAGGGGGCAACAGATACGCAGTATTTT. It codes for CASSSPPGQGATDTQYF.